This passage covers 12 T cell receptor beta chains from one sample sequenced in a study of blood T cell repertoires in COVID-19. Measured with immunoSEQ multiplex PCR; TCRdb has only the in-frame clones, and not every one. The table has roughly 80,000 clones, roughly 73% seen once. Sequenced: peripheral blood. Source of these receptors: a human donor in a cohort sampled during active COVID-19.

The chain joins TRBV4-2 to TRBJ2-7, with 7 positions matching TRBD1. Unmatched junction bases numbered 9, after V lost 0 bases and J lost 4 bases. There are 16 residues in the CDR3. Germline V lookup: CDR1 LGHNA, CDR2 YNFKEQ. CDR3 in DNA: TGTGCCAGCAGCCAAGATTTAGACAGGGTTCGTTACGAGCAGTACTTC. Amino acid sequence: CASSQDLDRVRYEQYF.

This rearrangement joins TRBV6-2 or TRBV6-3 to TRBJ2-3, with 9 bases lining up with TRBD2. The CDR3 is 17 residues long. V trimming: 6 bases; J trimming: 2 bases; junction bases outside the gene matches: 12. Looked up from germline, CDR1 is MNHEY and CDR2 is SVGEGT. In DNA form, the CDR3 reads TGTGCCAGCAGCCCCATTCGAGCGGGGGGAACCACAGATACGCAGTATTTT. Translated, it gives CASSPIRAGGTTDTQYF.

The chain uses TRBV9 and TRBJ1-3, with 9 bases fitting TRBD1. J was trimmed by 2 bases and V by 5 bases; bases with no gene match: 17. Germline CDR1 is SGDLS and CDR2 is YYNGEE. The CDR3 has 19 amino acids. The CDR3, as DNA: TGTGCCAGCAGTGGGGCGTCGGGACAGGGTCTCTCTCCTGGAAACACCATATATTTT. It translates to CASSGASGQGLSPGNTIYF.

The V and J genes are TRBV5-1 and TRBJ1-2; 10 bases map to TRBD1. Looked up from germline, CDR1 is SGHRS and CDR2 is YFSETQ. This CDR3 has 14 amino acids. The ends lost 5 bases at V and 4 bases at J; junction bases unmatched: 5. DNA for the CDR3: TGCGCCAGCAGTGGACAGGGGGGTTTCTATGGCTACACCTTC. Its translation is CASSGQGGFYGYTF.

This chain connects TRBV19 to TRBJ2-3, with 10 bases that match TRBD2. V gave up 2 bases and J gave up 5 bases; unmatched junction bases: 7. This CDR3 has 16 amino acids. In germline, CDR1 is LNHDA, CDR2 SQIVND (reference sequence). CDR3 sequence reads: CASSIFSGGTGDTQYF. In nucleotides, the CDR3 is TGTGCCAGTAGTATATTTAGCGGGGGGACGGGAGATACGCAGTATTTT. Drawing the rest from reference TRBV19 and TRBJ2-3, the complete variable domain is DGGITQSPKYLFRKEGQNVTLSCEQNLNHDAMYWYRQDPGQGLRLIYYSQIVNDFQKGDIAEGYSVSREKKESFPLTVTSAQKNPTAFYLCASSIFSGGTGDTQYFGPGTRLTVL.

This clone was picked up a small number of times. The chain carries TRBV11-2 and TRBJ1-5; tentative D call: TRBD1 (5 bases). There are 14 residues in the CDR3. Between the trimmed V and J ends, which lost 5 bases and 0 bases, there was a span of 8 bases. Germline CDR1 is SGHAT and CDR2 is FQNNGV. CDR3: CASSPDSSNQPQHF. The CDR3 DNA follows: TGTGCCAGCAGCCCCGACAGTAGCAATCAGCCCCAGCATTTT.

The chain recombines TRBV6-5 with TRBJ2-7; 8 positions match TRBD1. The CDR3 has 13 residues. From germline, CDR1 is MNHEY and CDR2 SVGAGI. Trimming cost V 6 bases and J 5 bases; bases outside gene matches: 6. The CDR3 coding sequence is TGTGCCAGCAGCGACAGGGGAAGGGACGAGCAGTACTTC. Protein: CASSDRGRDEQYF.

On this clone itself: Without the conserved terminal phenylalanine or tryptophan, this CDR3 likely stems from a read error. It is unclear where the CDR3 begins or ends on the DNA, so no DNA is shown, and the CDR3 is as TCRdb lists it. CDR3 residues: CASSLSGTSGVPT. This chain links TRBV5-4 with TRBJ2-7; the table's TRBD2 call for D was not verified on the DNA. CDR1 is SGHNT and CDR2 is YYREEE in the germline V gene (reference sequence). The CDR3 has 13 residues if both end residues are counted.

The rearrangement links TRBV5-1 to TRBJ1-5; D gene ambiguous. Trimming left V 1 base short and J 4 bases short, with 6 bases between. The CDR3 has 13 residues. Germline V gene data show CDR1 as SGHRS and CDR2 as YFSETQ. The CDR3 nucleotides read TGCGCCAGCAGCTTGTACCGGAATCAGCCCCAGCATTTT. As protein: CASSLYRNQPQHF.

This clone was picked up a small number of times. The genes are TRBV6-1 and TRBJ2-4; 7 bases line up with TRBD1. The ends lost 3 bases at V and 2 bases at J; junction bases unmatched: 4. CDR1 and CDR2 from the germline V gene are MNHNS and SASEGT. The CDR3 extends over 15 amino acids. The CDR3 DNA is TGTGCCAGCAGTGACAAGGGGGCGCCCAAAAACATTCAGTACTTC. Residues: CASSDKGAPKNIQYF.

The CDR3: CASRYNGGGHGANVLTF. The DNA of the CDR3 is TGTGCCAGCAGATACAACGGGGGGGGCCACGGGGCCAACGTCCTGACTTTC. The chain uses TRBV6-2 or TRBV6-3 and TRBJ2-6, with 8 nucleotides matching TRBD2. Germline CDR1 and CDR2: MNHEY and SVGEGT. After removal of 6 bases from V and 4 bases from J, the junction contained 11 bases not matched to a gene. This CDR3 comprises 17 residues.

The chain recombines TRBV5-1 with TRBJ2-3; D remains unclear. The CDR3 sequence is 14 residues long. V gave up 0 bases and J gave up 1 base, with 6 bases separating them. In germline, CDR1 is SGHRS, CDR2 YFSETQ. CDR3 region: CASSLVGRTDTQYF. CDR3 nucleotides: TGCGCCAGCAGCTTGGTGGGCCGCACAGATACGCAGTATTTT.